The clone carrying this T cell receptor beta chain was observed a handful of times. The germline V gene encodes CDR1 KGHSH and CDR2 LQKENI. The CDR3 spans 13 residues. V was pared by 2 bases and J by 5 bases, with 10 bases between. It was with unique molecular identifiers that the TCRbeta library was prepared. TCRdb used MiXCR to reprocess the PCR reads, holding one entry per CDR3 protein. The sample contains more than 250,000 distinct CDR3 sequences, over 8% of which appear only once. The record originates from a study of T-cell reconstitution after alpha-beta-depleted transplantation in children. The source of this sequence is a human donor who donated a stem cell graft to a child with SCID. V and J are TRBV18 and TRBJ2-7, with TRBD1 as a possible D gene (5 bases). Sequenced here: PBMCs from the stem cell graft donor, sampled from the stem cell graft. DNA for the CDR3: TGTGCCAGCTCACCATTTGGCAGGGACGAGCAGTACTTC. Residues: CASSPFGRDEQYF. Full variable domain (rest looked up from reference TRBV18 and TRBJ2-7): NAGVMQNPRHLVRRRGQEARLRCSPMKGHSHVYWYRQLPEEGLKFMVYLQKENIIDESGMPKERFSAEFPKEGPSILRIQQVVRGDSAAYFCASSPFGRDEQYFGPGTRLTVT.